The 3 T cell receptor beta chains below all came from one sample that was sequenced in a study of shared clonotypes between healthy human individuals. TCRdb's table, derived via immunoSEQ multiplex PCR, lists solely in-frame clones and lacks some. The top ten hold more than 0.95% of the sample, which has some 2 million clones, 85% to 95% seen once. CD45RO-negative cells were positively selected for CCR7, leaving out terminally differentiated effector memory CD45RA+ cells. Sequenced: naive CD8+ T cells sorted from blood. The source is a man younger than 30 in good health.

Here the CDR3 reads CASSFRGNGYEQYF. CDR3 DNA sequence: TGTGCCAGCAGTTTTCGGGGTAACGGCTACGAGCAGTACTTC. The rearrangement joins TRBV27 to TRBJ2-7; TRBD2 might be the D (5 bases). The CDR3 has 14 amino acids. CDR1 MNHEY and CDR2 SMNVEV come from the germline V gene (reference sequence). V was pared by 3 bases and J by 3 bases, with 12 bases between.

The chain couples TRBV13 to TRBJ1-1, with no clear D. Germline V lookup: CDR1 PRHDT, CDR2 FYEKMQ (reference sequence). The CDR3 consists of 13 residues. The V and J ends lost 8 bases and 8 bases respectively, with 18 bases between them. The CDR3 protein is CASLASEGDEAFF. Written as DNA, the CDR3 is TGTGCCAGCCTTGCTTCAGAGGGCGACGAAGCTTTCTTT.

V gene TRBV12-5 combines with J gene TRBJ2-5, with D tentatively TRBD1 (5 bases). The CDR3 spans 12 residues. Germline loops: CDR1 LGHNT, CDR2 FRNRAP. V was shortened by 6 bases and J by 4 bases, with 9 bases between the two germline ends. The CDR3 sequence: CASGRGSETQYF. The CDR3 DNA follows: TGTGCTAGTGGAAGGGGATCAGAGACCCAGTACTTC.